This passage covers 13 T cell receptor beta chains from one sample sequenced in a study of early T cells in non-severe SARS-CoV-2 infection. Each CDR3 protein is one row after TCRdb ran MiXCR on the 5' RACE reads. Among about 40,000 distinct CDR3 sequences listed, roughly 4.3% were seen once. The source material was whole blood. Source of these receptors: an adult who was a healthcare worker with PCR-confirmed SARS-CoV-2 infection or an uninfected control (not recorded which).

This clonotype has a count of ten or more. The chain combines TRBV6-2 or TRBV6-3 with TRBJ2-3; a possible D gene is TRBD2 (6 bases). CDR1 is MNHEY, CDR2 SVGEGT, per germline. The CDR3 spans 15 residues. Trimming pared 8 bases from V and 10 bases from J, leaving 25 bases between. CDR3 region: CASSPGASASTPQYF. The CDR3 region has the DNA TGTGCCAGCTCTCCCGGGGCTAGCGCGTCGACCCCGCAGTATTTT.

This clonotype has ten or more counts. This rearrangement joins TRBV5-6 to TRBJ1-1; possible D gene TRBD1, 6 bases. CDR3 length: 16 amino acids. The V gene's germline CDR1 is SGHDT and CDR2 YYEEEE. Trimming left V 0 bases short and J 1 base short, with 13 bases between. Written as DNA, the CDR3 is TGTGCCAGCAGCTTGGCGGGAGTCAGGGGGAACACTGAAGCTTTCTTT. The encoded protein is CASSLAGVRGNTEAFF.

This clonotype was picked up many times. This rearrangement joins TRBV20-1 to TRBJ2-2; the D gene is possibly TRBD2 (5 bases). Per the germline V gene, CDR1 is DFQATT and CDR2 is SNEGSKA (reference sequence). Between the trimmed V and J ends, which lost 5 bases and 8 bases, there was a span of 24 bases. This CDR3 contains 16 residues. The CDR3 nucleotides are TGCAGTGCTCGTCCGACTATGAGGTCCTCAAAGGGGGAGCTGTTTTTT. This encodes CSARPTMRSSKGELFF.

This clonotype was picked up many times. This sequence joins TRBV12-3 or TRBV12-4 and TRBJ2-1; either TRBD1 or TRBD2 may fit D (5 bases each). The CDR3 totals 12 residues. V shed 7 bases and J shed 8 bases, with 12 bases lying between them. The CDR3 region is CASTLGVYEQFF. The CDR3 nucleotides read TGTGCCAGCACCCTGGGGGTTTATGAGCAGTTCTTC.

In this sample, this clonotype turned up many times. The chain joins TRBV20-1 to TRBJ2-3, with D maybe TRBD2 (6 bases). The CDR3 sequence is 15 residues long. In germline, CDR1 is DFQATT, CDR2 SNEGSKA (reference sequence). V lost 3 bases, J lost 0 bases, and 13 bases lay in between. This CDR3 is CSASLTSSSTDTQYF. The CDR3 DNA reads as TGCAGTGCTAGCCTTACTAGCTCTAGCACAGATACGCAGTATTTT.

The rearrangement links TRBV28 to TRBJ2-7; D is possibly TRBD1 (6 bases). Trimming took off 7 bases at V and 4 bases at J, with 17 bases between the two ends. Germline loops: CDR1 MDHEN, CDR2 SYDVKM. The CDR3 extends over 14 amino acids. As DNA, the CDR3 is TGTGCCAGCATCCCCGGACAGACGGGGTACGAGCAGTACTTC. Protein sequence: CASIPGQTGYEQYF. The full variable domain, completed using reference TRBV28 and TRBJ2-7, is DVKVTQSSRYLVKRTGEKVFLECVQDMDHENMFWYRQDPGLGLRLIYFSYDVKMKEKGDIPEGYSVSREKKERFSLILESASTNQTSMYLCASIPGQTGYEQYFGPGTRLTVT.

This clonotype was seen more than once but under ten times. The chain joins TRBV10-3 to TRBJ2-6; the D gene is possibly TRBD2 (6 bases). Germline V gene lookup returns CDR1 ENHRY and CDR2 SYGVKD. The CDR3 consists of 14 residues. V was cut by 10 bases and J by 3 bases, with 13 bases left in between. This CDR3 reads CATEGFVGANVLTF. The CDR3 DNA is TGTGCCACGGAGGGGTTTGTTGGGGCCAACGTCCTGACTTTC.

This clonotype was found many times. The chain recombines TRBV6-2 or TRBV6-3 with TRBJ2-1; 10 bases map to TRBD1. The CDR3 loop spans 16 amino acids. V lost 6 bases, J lost 4 bases, and 9 bases stayed unmatched. Per germline, CDR1 MNHEY and CDR2 SVGEGT. Here the CDR3 reads CASRDRGRGIYNEQFF. The DNA for the CDR3 is TGTGCCAGCAGAGACAGGGGGCGCGGGATTTACAATGAGCAGTTCTTC.

This clonotype was observed many times. This sequence joins TRBV4-2 and TRBJ2-1; perhaps TRBD2 as D (5 bases). The germline V gene encodes CDR1 LGHNA and CDR2 YNFKEQ. The CDR3 has 16 residues. Trimming pared 1 base from V and 0 bases from J, leaving 10 bases between. CDR3 region: CASSQGHGSSYNEQFF. In DNA form, the CDR3 reads TGTGCCAGCAGCCAAGGTCATGGGAGCTCCTACAATGAGCAGTTCTTC.

This clonotype turned up a few times. V usage is TRBV20-1 and J usage is TRBJ2-3, with a possible D match to TRBD2 (7 bases). The CDR3 has 14 residues. Germline assignment: CDR1 DFQATT and CDR2 SNEGSKA (reference sequence). The CDR3 DNA is TGCAGCGGCCTAGGCGGGGGCCCTAGGGATACGCAGTATTTT. It specifies CSGLGGGPRDTQYF.

The CDR3 DNA sequence: TGTGCCAGCAGGGGGACTAGCGGGGGCGAGGAGCTGTTTTTT. This gives the protein CASRGTSGGEELFF. This chain uses TRBV2 with TRBJ2-2, with 14 bases lining up with TRBD2. The V and J ends lost 6 bases and 10 bases, in that order; junction bases with no gene match: 4. Germline V gives CDR1 SNHLY, CDR2 FYNNEI. The CDR3 contains 14 residues.

This clonotype was seen at least ten times. The J gene is TRBJ1-5, the V gene TRBV6-5; possibly TRBD1 for D (6 bases). The germline gives CDR1 MNHEY, CDR2 SVGAGI. This CDR3 is 14 amino acids long. With 3 bases removed from V and 7 bases from J, the gap between germline ends came to 13 bases. This chain's CDR3 is CASSYNRAGQPQHF. The CDR3 DNA reads TGTGCCAGCAGTTATAACAGGGCAGGGCAGCCCCAGCATTTT.

This clonotype was counted ten times or more. The chain carries TRBV6-5 and TRBJ2-7, with D hard to call. V was cut by 8 bases and J by 3 bases, with 14 bases left in between. Germline V gene data show CDR1 as MNHEY and CDR2 as SVGAGI. The CDR3 loop spans 13 amino acids. CDR3 DNA: TGTGCCAGCGGCGACTCAGGCGGCTACGAGCAGTACTTC. Its protein is CASGDSGGYEQYF.